This is a list of T cell receptor beta chains from one sample in a study of blood T cell repertoires in COVID-19. The table came from immunoSEQ multiplex PCR; TCRdb's copy has only in-frame clones and leaves some out. The table has more than 80,000 clones, roughly 88% seen once. Sequencing was carried out using peripheral blood. All receptors come from a middle-aged man with active COVID-19. Both conserved end residues are part of each CDR3. A D gene is named only where the DNA matches it firmly. Clone size is stated in some rows and not others, as once, few, many or a class when expanded.

>TRBJ1-1|NA|TRBV28|NA
CASSTYSGGTEAFF
TGTGCCAGCAGTACCTATTCGGGGGGCACTGAAGCTTTCTTT
>TRBJ1-3|NA|TRBV4-3|NA
CASSQDSAPTISGNTIYF
TGCGCCAGCAGCCAAGATTCAGCCCCCACTATCTCTGGAAACACCATATATTTT
>TRBJ2-7|NA|TRBV9|TRBD1
CASSVAGTGLGEQYF
TGTGCCAGCAGCGTAGCGGGGACAGGGTTGGGTGAGCAGTACTTC
>TRBJ2-4|NA|TRBV2|NA
CASTRSIVNIQYF
TGTGCCAGCACTCGCAGTATCGTTAACATTCAGTACTTC
>TRBJ2-3|once|TRBV7-8|TRBD2
CASSPGTEGLAGQPRDTQYF
TGTGCCAGCAGCCCAGGGACAGAGGGACTAGCGGGACAACCCCGGGATACGCAGTATTTT
>TRBJ2-5|NA|TRBV11-2|TRBD2
CASSYRLADLKGTQYF
TGTGCCAGCAGCTACCGACTAGCGGATTTAAAAGGGACCCAGTACTTC
>TRBJ2-7|NA|TRBV24-1|NA
CATSESKGYEQYF
TGTGCCACCAGTGAGTCGAAGGGGTACGAGCAGTACTTC
>TRBJ2-3|NA|TRBV7-9|TRBD1
CASSRSRSTGGISPDTQYF
TGTGCCAGCAGCCGATCGAGGTCAACAGGGGGCATATCCCCAGATACGCAGTATTTT
>TRBJ1-5|NA|TRBV19|TRBD1
CASSGDRRSNQPQHF
TGTGCCAGTAGTGGGGACAGGCGTAGCAATCAGCCCCAGCATTTT
>TRBJ1-2|NA|TRBV18|NA
CASSPATGIFRYGYTF
TGTGCCAGCTCACCAGCCACAGGGATTTTCCGCTATGGCTACACCTTC
>TRBJ1-6|few|TRBV4-2|NA
CASSQDSTGTNSPLHF
TGTGCCAGCAGCCAAGACTCTACAGGGACAAATTCACCCCTCCACTTT
>TRBJ2-6|NA|TRBV15|TRBD1
CATSRAGQGIAGANVLTF
TGTGCCACCAGCAGAGCGGGACAGGGAATAGCTGGGGCCAACGTCCTGACTTTC
>TRBJ2-1|once|TRBV7-9|TRBD2
CASSSLAGGYNEQFF
TGTGCCAGCAGCTCGCTAGCGGGAGGGTACAATGAGCAGTTCTTC
>TRBJ2-5|NA|TRBV28|NA
CASRRSTVQETQYF
TGTGCCAGCAGGAGATCGACAGTACAAGAGACCCAGTACTTC
>TRBJ2-5|NA|TRBV7-2|TRBD2
CASSLGRGVSQETQYF
TGTGCCAGCAGCTTAGGGCGGGGGGTCTCACAAGAGACCCAGTACTTC
>TRBJ2-1|NA|TRBV5-5|TRBD2
CASSGTSGGAEQFF
TGTGCCAGCAGCGGGACTAGCGGGGGGGCGGAGCAGTTCTTC
>TRBJ2-3|NA|TRBV5-1|NA
CASHVRPSADTQYF
TGCGCCAGCCACGTGAGGCCCAGCGCAGATACGCAGTATTTT
>TRBJ2-1|NA|TRBV28|TRBD2
CASSSPAGGLYNEQFF
TGTGCCAGCAGTTCGCCAGCGGGGGGGCTCTACAATGAGCAGTTCTTC
>TRBJ2-1|NA|TRBV4-3|TRBD2
CASSQERTSGYNEQFF
TGCGCCAGCAGCCAAGAGAGGACTAGCGGTTACAATGAGCAGTTCTTC
>TRBJ1-2|NA|TRBV7-2|TRBD1
CASRSTGGYGYTF
TGTGCCAGCAGATCTACAGGGGGCTACGGCTACACCTTC
>TRBJ1-2|NA|TRBV19|NA
CASSEFQGTYGYTF
TGTGCCAGTAGTGAGTTCCAGGGGACCTATGGCTACACCTTC
>TRBJ1-5|NA|TRBV19|NA
CASSIPLNQPQHF
TGTGCCAGTAGTATACCCCTCAATCAGCCCCAGCATTTT
>TRBJ1-3|NA|TRBV19|NA
CASTPSGANSGNTIYF
TGTGCCAGTACCCCTAGCGGAGCGAACTCTGGAAACACCATATATTTT
>TRBJ1-2|NA|TRBV28|NA
CASSLGGPNYGYTF
TGTGCCAGCAGTTTGGGGGGTCCAAACTATGGCTACACCTTC
>TRBJ2-7|NA|TRBV28|NA
CASSSEARAGSYEQYF
TGTGCCAGCTCCTCCGAGGCCAGGGCAGGGTCCTACGAGCAGTACTTC
>TRBJ1-6|few|TRBV10-3|TRBD1
CASATGSLNSPLHF
TGTGCCTCAGCGACAGGGAGTCTTAATTCACCCCTCCACTTT
>TRBJ2-5|NA|TRBV27|TRBD1
CASSLTGAQETQYF
TGTGCCAGCAGCTTAACAGGGGCTCAAGAGACCCAGTACTTC
>TRBJ2-7|NA|TRBV11-2|TRBD1
CASSPIPGGGYEQYF
TGTGCCAGCAGCCCAATACCAGGGGGCGGATACGAGCAGTACTTC
>TRBJ2-7|once|TRBV7-2|TRBD2
CASSSDSGTRAYEQYF
TGTGCCAGCAGCTCCGACTCCGGGACTAGGGCCTACGAGCAGTACTTC
>TRBJ1-1|NA|TRBV28|TRBD1
CASSPKTGGGTEAFF
TGTGCCAGCAGCCCCAAGACAGGGGGTGGCACTGAAGCTTTCTTT
>TRBJ1-1|NA|TRBV19|TRBD1
CASTQPGQGLNTEAFF
TGTGCCAGTACTCAACCGGGACAGGGGTTAAACACTGAAGCTTTCTTT
>TRBJ2-5|NA|TRBV5-1|TRBD1
CASSLGQLQETQYF
TGCGCCAGCAGCCTGGGACAGCTTCAAGAGACCCAGTACTTC
>TRBJ2-2|NA|TRBV2|TRBD1
CASSDPGGNTGELFF
TGTGCCAGCAGTGACCCAGGGGGGAACACCGGGGAGCTGTTTTTT
>TRBJ2-3|NA|TRBV30|TRBD1
CAWSLGGGRTDTQYF
TGTGCCTGGAGTCTAGGGGGCGGGCGCACAGATACGCAGTATTTT
>TRBJ2-5|NA|TRBV15|TRBD1
CATSRYTGTEETQYF
TGTGCCACCAGCAGATACACCGGGACAGAAGAGACCCAGTACTTC
>TRBJ2-7|once|TRBV3-1/TRBV3-2|NA
CASSHAGIYEQYF
TGTGCCAGCAGCCACGCAGGGATCTACGAGCAGTACTTC
>TRBJ2-7|NA|TRBV7-2|NA
CASSLAPRSEQYF
TGTGCCAGCAGCTTAGCTCCTAGGTCCGAGCAGTACTTC
>TRBJ2-7|NA|TRBV6-6|TRBD2
CASSPRGGLAGGRSYEQYF
TGTGCCAGCAGTCCCAGGGGGGGACTAGCGGGAGGAAGGTCCTACGAGCAGTACTTC
>TRBJ2-7|NA|TRBV5-6|TRBD1
CASSTRDSFYEQYF
TGTGCCAGCAGCACCCGGGACAGCTTCTACGAGCAGTACTTC
>TRBJ2-5|NA|TRBV7-2|TRBD1
CASSLSEGTGRETQYF
TGTGCCAGCAGCTTATCGGAGGGGACAGGGAGGGAGACCCAGTACTTC
>TRBJ1-5|NA|TRBV28|NA
CASSLIRYSNQPQHF
TGTGCCAGCAGTTTGATCAGATATAGCAATCAGCCCCAGCATTTT
>TRBJ2-7|NA|TRBV12-2|NA
CASRLVCAGRSSYEQYF
TGTGCAAGTCGCTTAGTCTGTGCGGGACGGAGCTCCTACGAGCAGTACTTC
>TRBJ2-1|NA|TRBV19|TRBD2
CASSVWTFGLAGATGEQFF
TGTGCCAGTAGTGTATGGACTTTTGGACTAGCGGGAGCTACAGGTGAGCAGTTCTTC
>TRBJ2-5|NA|TRBV6-6|TRBD2
CASSLKGTSRETQYF
TGTGCCAGCAGCCTCAAGGGGACTAGCCGGGAGACCCAGTACTTC
>TRBJ1-2|few|TRBV28|NA
CASSFMGGRRAYGYTF
TGTGCCAGCAGTTTTATGGGGGGGCGCAGGGCCTATGGCTACACCTTC